This TCR beta chain stems from a study of graft-versus-host responses after intestinal transplantation. On the study more broadly: Induction with anti-thymocyte globulin, then tacrolimus and steroids for around three years, was given to all recipients. Broader study findings: Ileal or blood samples showed some GvH clones first, and such clones were also found in recipient marrow. After transplant, early declines in HvG clones were associated with peak levels of circulating GvH clones. Those patients showing graft-donor T cell macrochimerism displayed high graft-versus-host to host-versus-graft clonal ratios in allografts.

Profiled with immunoSEQ multiplex PCR; TCRdb holds only in-frame clones, not every one. The sample records 70,000 to 95,000 clones, over 85% being singletons. This CDR3 spans 12 amino acids. The germline V gene has CDR1 MNHNS and CDR2 SASEGT. V lost 4 bases to trimming and J lost 4 bases, with 8 bases between them. Concerning this clone: The antigen is undetermined.

The sequences come from unstimulated CD8+ T cells sorted from spleen or lymph node cells, collected before transplant. The clonotype was recovered from a human donor who was the organ donor for an intestinal transplant. This chain links TRBV6-1 with TRBJ2-7; TRBD2 is a possible D gene (5 bases). DNA of the CDR3: TGTGCCAGCAGTGTGGGGAGTTACGAGCAGTACTTC. It encodes CASSVGSYEQYF.